This T cell receptor (beta chain) was sequenced during a study of TIL therapy for anti-PD-1-resistant metastatic lung cancer. Looking at the study overall: Most patients had lung adenocarcinoma; a handful of tumors were EGFR-mutant, two ALK-rearranged; half smoked currently or formerly.

The libraries were made with immunoSEQ v3. The protocol was immunoSEQ multiplex PCR, while the TCRdb copy is restricted to in-frame clones and leaves out a portion. The repertoire holds about 50,000 clones, with 55% to 75% as singletons. The sample's time point: pre-treatment sample, taken before nivolumab and TIL therapy. Pleural nodules or supraclavicular lymph nodes made up most of the excised metastases sampled. The germline CDR1 and CDR2 sequences are SEHNR and FQNEAQ (reference sequence). J gave up 10 bases and V 6 bases, and 7 bases lay outside the gene matches. The CDR3 has 12 residues. Sequencing was performed on tumor tissue, taken at baseline. This chain links TRBV7-9 with TRBJ2-3, with TRBD1 matching over 7 bases. This TCR derives from a person aged 25 to 85 with non-small cell lung cancer. CDR3 DNA: TGTGCCAGCAGTTTCCGGGACAGCGCGCAGTATTTT. This sequence encodes CASSFRDSAQYF.